The next 5 T cell receptor beta chains were all read from a single sample in a study of CD8 T cells in ankylosing spondylitis. TCRdb reanalysed the 5' RACE reads using MiXCR and keeps one entry per CDR3 protein. In the table there are some 270,000 distinct CDR3 sequences, roughly 18% of which are singletons. Input material: blood, either unsorted or a sorted T cell fraction (not recorded which). The source is a male donor with ankylosing spondylitis or in good health (not recorded which).

The table lists this clonotype with a few counts. The chain is built from TRBV27 and TRBJ2-7; D is tentatively TRBD1 or TRBD2 (5 bases each). The CDR3 runs 12 residues. Trimming pared 8 bases from V and 5 bases from J, leaving 13 bases between. CDR1 and CDR2 from the germline V gene are MNHEY and SMNVEV (reference sequence). DNA of the CDR3: TGTGCCAGCCGCCGGGGCACGAACGAGCAGTACTTC. Its translation is CASRRGTNEQYF.

This clonotype was recorded a few times. The rearrangement links TRBV6-2 or TRBV6-3 to TRBJ2-7, with D unclear. This CDR3 is built from 14 residues. Trimming shortened V by 5 bases and J by 4 bases, and 15 bases separated the two germline ends. The germline CDR1 and CDR2 sequences are MNHEY and SVGEGT. CDR3 in DNA: TGTGCCAGCAGTACGTATGGAGTTTCATACGAGCAGTACTTC. Its translation is CASSTYGVSYEQYF.

This clonotype has a handful of counts. CDR3 sequence reads: CASSSGSLGETQYF. As DNA, the CDR3 is TGTGCCAGCTCATCAGGCAGTCTGGGGGAGACCCAGTACTTC. The rearrangement uses TRBV18 and TRBJ2-5; the D is unclear. V was pared by 5 bases and J by 5 bases, with 15 bases between. The CDR3 totals 14 residues. Germline CDR1 KGHSH, CDR2 LQKENI.

The CDR3 nucleotides are TGCGCCAGCAGGCCCAGTATAAGGGACTCTGGAAACACCATATATTTT. This translates into CASRPSIRDSGNTIYF. The V call is TRBV4-1, the J call TRBJ1-3, with D unclear. CDR3 size: 16 residues. CDR1 MGHRA and CDR2 YSYEKL come from the germline V gene. V dropped 6 bases and J dropped 0 bases, with 15 bases sitting between them.

The CDR3 region has the DNA TGTGCCAGCAGTTTAGGGATTAGGACTGAAGCTTTCTTT. Protein product: CASSLGIRTEAFF. V gene TRBV12-3 or TRBV12-4 combines with J gene TRBJ1-1; no firm D call. CDR3 length equals 13 residues. V dropped 1 base and J dropped 5 bases, with 8 bases sitting between them.